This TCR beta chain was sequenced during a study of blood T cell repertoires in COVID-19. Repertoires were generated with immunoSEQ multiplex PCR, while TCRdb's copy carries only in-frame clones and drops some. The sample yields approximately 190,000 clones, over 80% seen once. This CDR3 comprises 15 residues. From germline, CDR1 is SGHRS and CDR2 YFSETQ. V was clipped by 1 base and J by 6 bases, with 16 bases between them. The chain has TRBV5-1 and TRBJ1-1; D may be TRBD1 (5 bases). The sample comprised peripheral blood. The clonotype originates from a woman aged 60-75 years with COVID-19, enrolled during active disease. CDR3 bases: TGCGCCAGCAGCTTGAGTTGGGGCGGAGAGGCTGAAGCTTTCTTT. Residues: CASSLSWGGEAEAFF.